This TCR beta chain was profiled in a study of blood T cell repertoires in COVID-19. Study overall: PBMCs, B-cell-depleted T cells, or T cells provided the cDNA or gDNA that made up the material.

This study enrolled people aged roughly 18 to 89 from about 26 US geographic areas. Membership in each cohort depended on participant-reported clinical history. TCRdb keeps only in-frame clones here, not all; method: immunoSEQ multiplex PCR. Found here are about 270,000 clones, more than 80% of them singletons; the top ten hold roughly 4%. Sequencing was done on a sample of PBMCs or T cells enriched from blood (not recorded which). This TCR came from a woman aged 25 to 39 with acute COVID-19.

CDR3 residues: CASTLLAGLTDTQYF. The CDR3 nucleotides read TGTGCCAGCACCCTTTTGGCGGGGCTCACAGATACGCAGTATTTT. This rearrangement joins TRBV27 to TRBJ2-3; TRBD2 is a possible D gene (6 bases). V dropped 7 bases and J dropped 2 bases, with 16 bases sitting between them. Germline V CDR1 and CDR2: MNHEY, SMNVEV (reference sequence). The CDR3 sequence is 15 residues long.